Listed below are T cell receptor beta chains from one sample, sequenced in a study of blood T cell repertoires in COVID-19. Method: immunoSEQ multiplex PCR; TCRdb's copy keeps in-frame clones and lacks some. In the table there are around 250,000 clones, around 84% of which are singletons. The source material was peripheral blood. These receptors were collected from a woman aged 40 to 49 who had recovered from COVID-19. The conserved cysteine and the conserved F or W are not part of the CDR3 here. Each record gives: V gene, D gene, J gene, CDR3 protein. A D gene is named only where the DNA matches it firmly.

>TRBV25-1|.|TRBJ2-2
ASSVTAGEAELF
>TRBV27|.|TRBJ1-4
ASSRDPGTNEKLF
>TRBV7-9|.|TRBJ2-1
ASSLSTAGSYNEQF
>TRBV7-3|.|TRBJ2-2
ASSLGLNTGELF
>TRBV27|.|TRBJ1-1
ASSPLRQASAF
>TRBV5-6|TRBD1|TRBJ2-1
ASSQTGLDEQF
>TRBV3-1/TRBV3-2|TRBD2|TRBJ2-3
ASSRGLADTDTQY
>TRBV27|TRBD1|TRBJ2-7
ASSSGQSYEQY
>TRBV28|TRBD1|TRBJ2-7
ASGDSSRREQY
>TRBV29-1|.|TRBJ2-7
SVERGKRDEQY
>TRBV7-8|.|TRBJ2-2
ASSLAGLAWGTGELF
>TRBV2|TRBD1|TRBJ2-3
ASSGQGGTDTQY
>TRBV11-3|.|TRBJ1-1
ASSRTGWAEAF
>TRBV5-1|.|TRBJ1-4
ASSLGGSLNEKLF
>TRBV5-6|TRBD1|TRBJ2-2
ASSLYFGTENTGELF
>TRBV24-1|TRBD1|TRBJ1-2
ATSGPGQGSGGYT
>TRBV9|.|TRBJ2-2
ASSVSVSPGELF
>TRBV6-5|.|TRBJ2-7
ASGEVGRITYEQY
>TRBV28|.|TRBJ1-5
ASTRRGRKLNQPQH
>TRBV28|TRBD1|TRBJ1-2
ASTSGGRYGYT
>TRBV28|.|TRBJ2-5
ASSPFRTEETQY
>TRBV6-5|TRBD1|TRBJ2-7
ASRGQGASSYEQY
>TRBV5-4|TRBD2|TRBJ2-1
ASSLTSGGPYNEQF
>TRBV11-3|.|TRBJ1-1
ASSQTQNTEAF
>TRBV3-1/TRBV3-2|.|TRBJ2-7
ASSQYPVRYEQY
>TRBV19|.|TRBJ1-5
ASMDPGMGNQPQH
>TRBV11-2|.|TRBJ1-4
ASSPRTNEKLF
>TRBV19|TRBD2|TRBJ2-5
ASSLASSGIQETQY